The entry that follows covers one T cell receptor beta chain sequence. What it binds is not known. This entry comes from a study of cytomegalovirus exposure and HLA in healthy donors. PCR used 60 Vbeta primers and 13 Jbeta primers. Clones were sequenced by immunoSEQ multiplex PCR, and TCRdb holds only the in-frame ones, with some missing. The sample yields over 200,000 clones, more than 85% seen once. CDR1 and CDR2 from the germline V gene are KGHSH and LQKENI. The CDR3 loop spans 14 amino acids. With V trimmed by 2 bases and J by 4 bases, 4 bases remained unmatched. Whole-study results and caveats: Later analysis associated a missense DCLRE1C variant with TCR beta V- and J-gene trimming.

Sequencing was done on a sample of PBMCs. The receptor comes from a woman aged 18-35 years in good health and CMV-seronegative. The chain links TRBV18 to TRBJ1-1; 7 nucleotides match TRBD1. The CDR3 loop is CASSPGTATTEAFF. The CDR3 bases are TGTGCCAGCTCACCAGGGACAGCCACCACTGAAGCTTTCTTT.